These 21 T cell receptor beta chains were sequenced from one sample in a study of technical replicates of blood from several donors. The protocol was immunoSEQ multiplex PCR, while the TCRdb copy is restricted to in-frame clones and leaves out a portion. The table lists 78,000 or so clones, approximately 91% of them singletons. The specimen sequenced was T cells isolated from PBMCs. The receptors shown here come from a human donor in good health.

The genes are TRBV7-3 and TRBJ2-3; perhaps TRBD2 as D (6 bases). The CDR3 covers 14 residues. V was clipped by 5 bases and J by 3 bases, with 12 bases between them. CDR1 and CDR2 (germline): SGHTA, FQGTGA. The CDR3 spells CASSQMAGTDTQYF. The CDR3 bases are TGTGCCAGCAGCCAAATGGCGGGAACAGATACGCAGTATTTT.

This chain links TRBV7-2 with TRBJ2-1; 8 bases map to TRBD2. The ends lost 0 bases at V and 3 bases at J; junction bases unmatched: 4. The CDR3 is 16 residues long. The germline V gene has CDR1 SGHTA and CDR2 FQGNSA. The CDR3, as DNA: TGTGCCAGCAGCTTAGCTCCGGGACTAGACTACAATGAGCAGTTCTTC. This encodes CASSLAPGLDYNEQFF. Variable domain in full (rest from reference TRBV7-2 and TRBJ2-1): GAGVSQSPSNKVTEKGKDVELRCDPISGHTALYWYRQSLGQGLEFLIYFQGNSAPDKSGLPSDRFSAERTGGSVSTLTIQRTQQEDSAVYLCASSLAPGLDYNEQFFGPGTRLTVL.

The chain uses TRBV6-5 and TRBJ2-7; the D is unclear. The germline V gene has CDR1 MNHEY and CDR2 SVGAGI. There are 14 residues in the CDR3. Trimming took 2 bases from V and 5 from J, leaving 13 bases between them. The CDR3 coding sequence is TGTGCCAGCAGTTACGGGCCCCGCTATAACGAGCAGTACTTC. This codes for CASSYGPRYNEQYF.

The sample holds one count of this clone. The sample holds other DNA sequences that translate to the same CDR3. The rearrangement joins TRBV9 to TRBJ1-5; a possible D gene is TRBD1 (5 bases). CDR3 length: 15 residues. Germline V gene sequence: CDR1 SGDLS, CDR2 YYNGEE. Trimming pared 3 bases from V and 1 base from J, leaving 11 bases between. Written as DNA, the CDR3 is TGTGCCAGCAGCGCTGGGGGGGGGAGCAATCAGCCCCAGCATTTT. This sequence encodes CASSAGGGSNQPQHF.

This CDR3 reads CASSFSIWGGARTEAFF. Written as DNA, the CDR3 is TGTGCCAGCAGTTTTTCTATATGGGGGGGCGCAAGGACTGAAGCTTTCTTT. The chain couples TRBV27 to TRBJ1-1, with a tentative D call TRBD1 (6 bases). In germline, CDR1 is MNHEY, CDR2 SMNVEV (reference sequence). The CDR3 has 17 amino acids. V gave up 3 bases and J gave up 5 bases, with 22 bases separating them.

CDR3 sequence: CASSYIGQGEAFF. In DNA, the CDR3 is TGTGCCAGCAGCTATATTGGACAGGGTGAAGCTTTCTTT. This chain uses TRBV7-3 with TRBJ1-1; 8 bases are shared with TRBD1. CDR1 is SGHTA, CDR2 FQGTGA, per germline. V lost 4 bases, J lost 7 bases, and 5 bases stayed unmatched. The length of the CDR3 is 13 residues.

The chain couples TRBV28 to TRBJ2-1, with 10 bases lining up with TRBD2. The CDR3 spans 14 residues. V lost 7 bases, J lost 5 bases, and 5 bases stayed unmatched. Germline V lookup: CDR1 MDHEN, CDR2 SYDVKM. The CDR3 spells CASTASGSNNEQFF. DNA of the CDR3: TGTGCCAGCACTGCTAGCGGGAGTAACAATGAGCAGTTCTTC.

CDR3 sequence: CASRDTGETQYF. In DNA form, the CDR3 reads TGCGCCAGCAGGGACACGGGAGAGACCCAGTACTTC. The chain couples TRBV5-1 to TRBJ2-5, with TRBD1 as a possible D gene (5 bases). CDR1 is SGHRS and CDR2 is YFSETQ in the germline V gene. The CDR3 contains 12 residues. V was pared by 5 bases and J by 4 bases, with 9 bases between. The full variable domain, in which reference TRBV5-1 and TRBJ2-5 provide the parts outside the CDR3, is KAGVTQTPRYLIKTRGQQVTLSCSPISGHRSVSWYQQTPGQGLQFLFEYFSETQRNKGNFPGRFSGRQFSNSRSEMNVSTLELGDSALYLCASRDTGETQYFGPGTRLLVL.

CDR3 residues: CAWSWFSGDQETQYF. For the CDR3, the DNA is TGTGCCTGGAGTTGGTTTTCGGGGGACCAAGAGACCCAGTACTTC. The chain combines TRBV30 with TRBJ2-5; TRBD2 is a possible D gene (6 bases). Germline V gene lookup returns CDR1 GTSNPN and CDR2 SVGIG (reference sequence). The V and J ends lost 2 bases and 0 bases respectively, with 13 bases between them. The length of the CDR3 is 15 residues. Variable domain in full (rest from reference TRBV30 and TRBJ2-5): SQTIHQWPATLVQPVGSPLSLECTVEGTSNPNLYWYRQAAGRGLQLLFYSVGIGQISSEVPQNLSASRPQDRQFILSSKKLLLSDSGFYLCAWSWFSGDQETQYFGPGTRLLVL.

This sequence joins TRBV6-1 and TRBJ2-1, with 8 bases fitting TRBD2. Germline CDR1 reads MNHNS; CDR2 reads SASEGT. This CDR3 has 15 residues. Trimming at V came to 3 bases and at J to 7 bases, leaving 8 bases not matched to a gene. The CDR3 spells CASSDGQRESNEQFF. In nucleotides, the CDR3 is TGTGCCAGCAGTGATGGCCAGCGGGAGTCGAATGAGCAGTTCTTC.

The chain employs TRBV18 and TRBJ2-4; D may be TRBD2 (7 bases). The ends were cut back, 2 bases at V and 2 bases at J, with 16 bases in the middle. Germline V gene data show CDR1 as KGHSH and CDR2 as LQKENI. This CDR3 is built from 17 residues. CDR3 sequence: CASSPRGGVSSKNIQYF. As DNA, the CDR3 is TGTGCCAGCTCACCAAGAGGGGGGGTTTCTTCCAAAAACATTCAGTACTTC. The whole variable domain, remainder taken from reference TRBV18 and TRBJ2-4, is NAGVMQNPRHLVRRRGQEARLRCSPMKGHSHVYWYRQLPEEGLKFMVYLQKENIIDESGMPKERFSAEFPKEGPSILRIQQVVRGDSAAYFCASSPRGGVSSKNIQYFGAGTRLSVL.

The CDR3 nucleotides read TGCGCCAGCAGCTTTGGGACTAGCGGCGGTGAGCAGTTCTTC. The encoded protein is CASSFGTSGGEQFF. The rearrangement uses TRBV5-1 and TRBJ2-1; 11 positions agree with TRBD2. Trimming cost V 2 bases and J 9 bases; bases outside gene matches: 4. CDR1 and CDR2 from the germline V gene are SGHRS and YFSETQ. The CDR3 loop spans 14 amino acids. The whole variable domain, filled in from reference TRBV5-1 and TRBJ2-1, reads KAGVTQTPRYLIKTRGQQVTLSCSPISGHRSVSWYQQTPGQGLQFLFEYFSETQRNKGNFPGRFSGRQFSNSRSEMNVSTLELGDSALYLCASSFGTSGGEQFFGPGTRLTVL.

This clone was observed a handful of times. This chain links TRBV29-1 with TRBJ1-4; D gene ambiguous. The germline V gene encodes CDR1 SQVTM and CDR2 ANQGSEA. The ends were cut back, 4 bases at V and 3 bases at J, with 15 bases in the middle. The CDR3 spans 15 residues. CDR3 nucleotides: TGCAGCGTTGGGGGAGGAGTTGAGGCTAATGAAAAACTGTTTTTT. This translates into CSVGGGVEANEKLFF.

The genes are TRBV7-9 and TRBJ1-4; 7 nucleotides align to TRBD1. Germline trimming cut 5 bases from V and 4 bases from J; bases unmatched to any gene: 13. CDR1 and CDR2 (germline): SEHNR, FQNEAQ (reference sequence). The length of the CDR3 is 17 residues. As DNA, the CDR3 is TGTGCCAGCAGCGTGAAACCCCGGACAGGAGATAATGAAAAACTGTTTTTT. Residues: CASSVKPRTGDNEKLFF. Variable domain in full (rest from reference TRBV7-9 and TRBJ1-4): DTGVSQNPRHKITKRGQNVTFRCDPISEHNRLYWYRQTLGQGPEFLTYFQNEAQLEKSRLLSDRFSAERPKGSFSTLEIQRTEQGDSAMYLCASSVKPRTGDNEKLFFGSGTQLSVL.

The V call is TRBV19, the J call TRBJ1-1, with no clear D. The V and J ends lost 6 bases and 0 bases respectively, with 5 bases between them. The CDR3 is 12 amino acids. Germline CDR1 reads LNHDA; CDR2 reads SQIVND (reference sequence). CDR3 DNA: TGTGCCAGTAGGGCGGTGAACACTGAAGCTTTCTTT. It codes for CASRAVNTEAFF. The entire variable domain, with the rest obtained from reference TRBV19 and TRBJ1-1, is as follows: DGGITQSPKYLFRKEGQNVTLSCEQNLNHDAMYWYRQDPGQGLRLIYYSQIVNDFQKGDIAEGYSVSREKKESFPLTVTSAQKNPTAFYLCASRAVNTEAFFGQGTRLTVV.

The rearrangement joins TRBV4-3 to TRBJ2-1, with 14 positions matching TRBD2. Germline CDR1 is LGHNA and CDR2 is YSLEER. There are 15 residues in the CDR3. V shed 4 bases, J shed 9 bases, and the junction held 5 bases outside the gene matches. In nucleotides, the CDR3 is TGCGCCAGCAGCCCGGGACTAGCGGGAGAGGTTGAGCAGTTCTTC. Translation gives CASSPGLAGEVEQFF.

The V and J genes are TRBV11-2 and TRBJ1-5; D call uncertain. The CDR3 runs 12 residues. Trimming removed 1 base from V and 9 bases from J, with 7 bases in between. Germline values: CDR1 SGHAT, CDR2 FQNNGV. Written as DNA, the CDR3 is TGTGCCAGCAGCTTAGGCGAGGGGCCCCAGCATTTT. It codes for CASSLGEGPQHF.

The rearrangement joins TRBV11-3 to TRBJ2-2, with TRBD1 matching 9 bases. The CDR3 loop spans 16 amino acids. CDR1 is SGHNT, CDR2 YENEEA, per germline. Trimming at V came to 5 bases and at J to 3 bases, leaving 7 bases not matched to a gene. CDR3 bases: TGTGCCAGCAGCCATGGACAGGGGCGGGACACCGGGGAGCTGTTTTTT. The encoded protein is CASSHGQGRDTGELFF.

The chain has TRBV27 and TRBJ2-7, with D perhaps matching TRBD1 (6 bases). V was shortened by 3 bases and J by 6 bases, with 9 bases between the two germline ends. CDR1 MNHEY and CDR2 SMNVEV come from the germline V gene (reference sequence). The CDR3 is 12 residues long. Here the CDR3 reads CASSFDRSEQYF. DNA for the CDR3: TGTGCCAGCAGTTTCGACAGGTCCGAGCAGTACTTC.

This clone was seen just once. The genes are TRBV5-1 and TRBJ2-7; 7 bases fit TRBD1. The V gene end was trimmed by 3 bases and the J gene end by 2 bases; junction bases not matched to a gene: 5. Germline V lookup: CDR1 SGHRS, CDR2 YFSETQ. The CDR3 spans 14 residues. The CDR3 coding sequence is TGCGCCAGCAGCTACCGGGACAGCCCCTACGAGCAGTACTTC. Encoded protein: CASSYRDSPYEQYF. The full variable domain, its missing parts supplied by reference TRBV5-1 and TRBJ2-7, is KAGVTQTPRYLIKTRGQQVTLSCSPISGHRSVSWYQQTPGQGLQFLFEYFSETQRNKGNFPGRFSGRQFSNSRSEMNVSTLELGDSALYLCASSYRDSPYEQYFGPGTRLTVT.

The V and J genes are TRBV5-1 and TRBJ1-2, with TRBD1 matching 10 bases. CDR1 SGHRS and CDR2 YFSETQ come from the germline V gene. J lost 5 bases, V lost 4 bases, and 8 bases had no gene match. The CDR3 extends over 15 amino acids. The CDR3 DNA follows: TGCGCCAGCAGCGGACAGGGGGGCGGGGAATATGGCTACACCTTC. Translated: CASSGQGGGEYGYTF.